The 7 T cell receptor beta chains given below trace back to one sample, sequenced in a study of tumor and adjacent non-tumor tissue in lung cancer. No cell sorting was done before RNA was extracted from the tissue. Distant lung tissue was collected more than 3 cm away from the tumor edge. Three rounds of nested PCR, following a modified ARM-PCR protocol, produced the TCRbeta library. TCRdb itself ran the multiplex PCR reads through MiXCR, one entry per CDR3 protein. The sample includes 40,000 to 50,000 distinct CDR3 sequences, roughly 67% seen only once; the top ten take roughly 30%. Sequencing was carried out using distant non-tumor lung tissue. Every receptor here comes from a woman in her seventies with non-small cell lung cancer.

Comment on this clonotype: Its ends do not fully match the called genes, so a read error is possible. This chain links TRBV6-2 or TRBV6-3 with TRBJ1-5; no clear D. The CDR3 has 14 residues. Looked up from germline, CDR1 is MNHEY and CDR2 is SVGEGT. CDR3 coding DNA: TGTGCTAGCAGCCCAAAAGGGCCTCGTCAGCCCCAGCATTTT. Protein product: CASSPKGPRQPQHF.

A remark on this clonotype: A much larger clone sits a single nucleotide away, making a read error possible. No conserved phenylalanine or tryptophan ends this CDR3, so it is likely a read error. The V call is TRBV25-1, the J call TRBJ1-1, with 9 nucleotides matching TRBD1. The J segment lost 3 bases and the V segment lost 5 bases, leaving 1 base of the junction unmatched. The germline gives CDR1 MGHDK, CDR2 SYGVNS. There are 13 residues in the CDR3. The CDR3 loop reads CASSRTGDTEAFV. The CDR3 DNA reads TGTGCCAGCAGTCGGACAGGGGACACTGAAGCTTTCGTT.

The CDR3 protein is CASSLRRTGANVLTF. DNA of the CDR3: TGTGCCAGCAGCCTAAGGAGGACGGGAGCCAACGTCCTGACTTTC. The rearrangement uses TRBV14 and TRBJ2-6, with a tentative D call TRBD2 (5 bases). The germline gives CDR1 SGHDN, CDR2 FVKESK. With 4 bases removed from V and 7 bases from J, the gap between germline ends came to 14 bases. The CDR3 has 15 residues. Using reference TRBV14 and TRBJ2-6 for the parts outside the CDR3, the full variable domain is EAGVTQFPSHSVIEKGQTVTLRCDPISGHDNLYWYRRVMGKEIKFLLHFVKESKQDESGMPNNRFLAERTGGTYSTLKVQPAELEDSGVYFCASSLRRTGANVLTFGAGSRLTVL.

Comments on this clonotype: An end of the junction does not agree with germline; a read error may underlie this. V usage is TRBV29-1 and J usage is TRBJ1-1, with D perhaps matching TRBD1 (5 bases). The germline V gene has CDR1 SQVTM and CDR2 ANQGSEA. The CDR3 consists of 11 residues. Here the CDR3 DNA reads TGCAGCGCCCACAGGATTACTGAACCTTTCTTT. Its protein is CSAHRITEPFF.

The table lists this clonotype with a few counts. The germline gene is not matched at one end of the junction; a read error may be the cause. The rearrangement uses TRBV5-1 and TRBJ2-7, with 8 bases that match TRBD2. This CDR3 is built from 14 residues. Germline V gene lookup returns CDR1 SGHRS and CDR2 YFSETQ. As DNA, the CDR3 is TGCGCCAGCAGCTTGCTAGCGGGCTCTTCCGAGGAGTACTTC. This sequence encodes CASSLLAGSSEEYF.

Written as DNA, the CDR3 is TGTGTCTGCAGTTCCGGGACGGGGGGTGCAGATACGCAGTATTTT. It is translated as CVCSSGTGGADTQYF. The rearrangement uses TRBV6-6 and TRBJ2-3; 7 bases match TRBD2. Per germline, CDR1 MNHNY and CDR2 SVGAGI (reference sequence). This CDR3 spans 15 amino acids.

As regards this clonotype: This likely comes from a read error, as the CDR3 has no conserved phenylalanine or tryptophan at its end. J is TRBJ2-1 and V is TRBV13, with no clear D. V was pared by 7 bases and J by 6 bases, with 16 bases between. The V gene's germline CDR1 is PRHDT and CDR2 FYEKMQ (reference sequence). CDR3 length: 14 amino acids. CDR3 in DNA: TGTGCCAGCAACTTTGTCGGCGCCTCCAATGAGCAGTTCCTC. Protein product: CASNFVGASNEQFL.